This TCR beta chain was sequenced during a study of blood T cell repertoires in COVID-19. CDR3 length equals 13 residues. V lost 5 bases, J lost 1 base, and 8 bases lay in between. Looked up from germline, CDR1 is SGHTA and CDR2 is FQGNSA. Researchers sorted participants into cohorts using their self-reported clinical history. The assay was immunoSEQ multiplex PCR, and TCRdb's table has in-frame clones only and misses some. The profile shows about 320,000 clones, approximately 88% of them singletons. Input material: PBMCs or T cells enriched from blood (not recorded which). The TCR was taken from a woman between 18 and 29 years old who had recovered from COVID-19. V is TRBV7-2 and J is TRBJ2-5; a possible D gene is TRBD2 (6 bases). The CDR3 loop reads CASSRGSQETQYF. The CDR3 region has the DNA TGTGCCAGCAGCCGGGGGAGCCAAGAGACCCAGTACTTC.